This TCR beta chain was sequenced for a study of cytomegalovirus exposure and HLA in healthy donors. A multiplex PCR was run with 60 Vbeta primers and 13 Jbeta primers. In the source study's methods: Later work found 65 million to 85 million unique TCR beta chains, with approximately 12 million shared. The protocol was immunoSEQ multiplex PCR, while the TCRdb copy is restricted to in-frame clones and leaves out a portion. D and trimming were read from the DNA, whereas the V and J calls and clone size are those reported in that table. The table includes roughly 150,000 clones, less than 85% detected once. Comments on this clone: Antigen specificity is unknown.

Germline assignment: CDR1 SGHRS and CDR2 YFSETQ. The length of the CDR3 is 14 residues. Germline trimming cut 7 bases from V and 6 bases from J; bases unmatched to any gene: 6. Findings and limits, study-wide: CMV serostatus alone was available as immune exposure information. The authors confirmed in vitro that three CMV-associated chains were specific for CMV antigens.

This clonotype was sampled from an older woman in good health and CMV-seropositive. The J gene is TRBJ2-6, the V gene TRBV5-1, with 8 nucleotides matching TRBD1. The specimen was PBMCs. CDR3 DNA: TGCGCCAGCGCTTTACAGGGGGAGGCCAACGTCCTGACTTTC. It is translated as CASALQGEANVLTF.